This T cell receptor (beta chain) was retrieved from a study of blood T cell repertoires in COVID-19. Sequenced by immunoSEQ multiplex PCR; TCRdb stores in-frame clones only, minus some. The table includes about 190,000 clones, about 85% detected once. The clonotype was recovered from a man younger than 40 with acute or convalescent COVID-19. Sequenced material: peripheral blood.

Here the CDR3 reads CAISGGGQQQETQYF. The CDR3 DNA follows: TGTGCCATCAGTGGGGGTGGACAGCAACAAGAGACCCAGTACTTC. V and J are TRBV10-3 and TRBJ2-5; TRBD1 is a possible D gene (6 bases). V was pared by 4 bases and J by 2 bases, with 14 bases between. Germline CDR1 and CDR2: ENHRY and SYGVKD. This CDR3 has 15 amino acids.